This record concerns one T cell receptor beta chain sequence. No antigen is known for it. Base qualities were left out, and no much larger clone turns up one base away. TCRbeta CDR3 regions were amplified from genomic DNA by means of the immunoSEQ Assay, a bias-controlled multiplex PCR. In the authors' own workflow: The number of nucleated cells in each sample was estimated by amplification of reference gene primers within the assay. To quantify the absolute abundance of each unique TCRbeta CDR3 rearrangement, sequence reads were collapsed and filtered. For each sample, productive Simpson clonality was calculated as the square root of Simpson's diversity index over productive rearrangements. The clones in this table, taken by TCRdb from immuneACCESS, are in-frame only. Not every clone is retained; where verified, under half of the shortfall comes from an unresolved V gene, and the cause of the rest is unknown. D and trimming come from the DNA, and the V and J calls and clone size come from that table. Present in this sample are tens of thousands of clones, over 75% of which were seen just once. In total, the top ten clones hold around 15% of the sample.

The collaborating institutions used their own protocols to collect whole blood in K2EDTA tubes. For TCRbeta analysis, collaborator samples were shipped as frozen whole blood, as isolated PBMCs, or as DNA extracted from either sample type. The data were taken from a study of blood T cell repertoires in COVID-19 (dated by TCRdb to 2020 to 2021). Broadly, across the study: Collaborator samples came from the United States, Italy and Spain and covered acute and convalescent phases of COVID-19. HLA class I and class II types, where available, came from metadata supplied by the sample provider rather than from assay-based typing. Samples were obtained from the ongoing ImmuneRACE study (first 160 participants) and from about 1,300 subjects provided by 6 global collaborators. The prospective study material was composed of cDNA or gDNA derived from T cells, B-cell-depleted T cells, or PBMCs. The dataset comprised deeply sampled blood TCRbeta repertoires from subjects exposed to, actively infected with, or recovered from COVID-19. The sample metadata nearly always contained a de-identified subject ID, COVID-19 status, age in years and sex. The repertoires were released in a freely available public database intended as a resource for research on the immune response to SARS-CoV-2. Overall study results and their limits: The quantity of clinical and demographic metadata differed by source and by participant and was supplied without curation.

Looking up the germline V gene yields CDR1 ENHRY and CDR2 SYGVKD. The germline V and J ends show losses of 2 bases and 4 bases respectively, and no gene match explains 6 bases of the junction. Its CDR3 holds 15 amino acids, cysteine through phenylalanine. The retained sequence is limited to the CDR3, 45 bases, with the frame set at the first base. This chain is built from TRBV10-3 and TRBJ1-1, and 8 junctional nucleotides match TRBD1. Sequencing was performed on peripheral blood. The TCR comes from a human donor with active COVID-19. The donor label of this sample is uncertain. This receptor carries the CDR3 CAISETGGLGTEAFF. The nucleotide sequence is given as TGTGCCATCAGTGAGACAGGGGGACTGGGCACTGAAGCTTTCTTT.